The sequence of this T cell receptor (beta chain) was determined in a study of blood T cell repertoires in COVID-19 (dated by TCRdb to about 2020). General notes on the study: The collaborator samples originated in the United States, Italy and Spain and spanned the acute and convalescent phases of COVID-19. Deeply sampled blood TCRbeta repertoires from subjects exposed to, actively infected with, or recovered from COVID-19 were included in the dataset. Nearly every sample came with metadata listing a de-identified subject ID, COVID-19 status, age in years and sex. The repertoires were released in a freely available public database intended as a resource for research on the immune response to SARS-CoV-2. Samples came from the ongoing ImmuneRACE study (first 160 participants) plus 1,254 subjects from 6 global collaborators. HLA class I and class II types, where available, came from metadata supplied by the sample provider rather than from assay-based typing. The prospective study material was composed of cDNA or gDNA derived from T cells, B-cell-depleted T cells, or PBMCs. Summary of the overall study and its limitations: The quantity of clinical and demographic metadata differed by source and by participant and was supplied without curation.

Measured from the cysteine to the phenylalanine, the CDR3 is 13 residues long. Left in the record is the CDR3 DNA by itself, 39 bases read in frame from the first base. The germline V gene (reference sequence) gives CDR1 as MNHEY and CDR2 as SMNVEV. Trimming removed 6 bases from V and 6 bases from J; the gene matches leave 6 bases unexplained. TCRbeta CDR3 regions were amplified from genomic DNA by means of the immunoSEQ Assay, a bias-controlled multiplex PCR. In the source study's methods: The number of nucleated cells in each sample was estimated from the amplification of reference gene primers within the assay. To quantify the absolute abundance of each unique TCRbeta CDR3 rearrangement, sequence reads were collapsed and filtered. For each sample, productive Simpson clonality was calculated as the square root of Simpson's diversity index over productive rearrangements. TCRdb mirrors the immuneACCESS table, restricted to in-frame sequences. Some clones are absent from its copies; in checked studies, under half trace to an unresolved V gene, and the reason for the others is unknown. The DNA gave D and trimming, while V, J and clone size come from that table. The sample yields approximately 440,000 clones; 90% were counted once. The ten largest make up roughly 0.66% of the sample.

Participants in the prospective study were aged roughly 18 to 90 years, lived in 24 United States geographic areas, and enrolled through a virtual design. In the prospective study, cohorts were assigned on the basis of participant-reported clinical history obtained from a screening survey and a study questionnaire. Recovered participants in ImmuneRACE Cohort 3 were defined as having two consecutive negative NP/OP PCR tests, clearance from a healthcare professional, or resolution of symptoms. Each participant in the prospective study had whole blood, serum and a nasopharyngeal or oropharyngeal swab collected by mobile phlebotomists. Over a 2-month period, participants in the prospective study had the option of providing additional blood draws and questionnaires. Blood samples from the prospective study were shipped frozen or at room temperature prior to DNA extraction. In regard to this clone: Its antigen remains unidentified. No quality values exist for individual bases; no much larger clone is one base distant.

The chain is assembled from TRBV27 and TRBJ1-2; TRBD1 aligns with 8 central bases. This sequence was found in a man younger than 35 who had recovered from COVID-19. The sequencing input was PBMCs or T cells enriched from blood (not recorded which). The CDR3 sequence is CASSKQGGDGYTF. The DNA sequence follows: TGTGCCAGCAGCAAACAGGGGGGGGATGGCTACACCTTC.